This is a list of T cell receptor beta chains from one sample in a study of shared clonotypes between healthy human individuals. Only in-frame clones appear in the TCRdb table, and some are missing; sequencing was by immunoSEQ multiplex PCR. The data contain 2 million to 3 million clones, under 95% of them seen just once; the ten biggest clones take up about 0.34%. Sequencing was performed on naive CD4+ T cells from PBMCs. The receptors originated from a man in his late teens or twenties in good health. Some clones in this sample may be carry-over from other donors' samples. CDR3s leave out the opening cysteine and the closing phenylalanine or tryptophan. Each record gives: J gene, V gene, clone size, CDR3 protein. Part of the rows lack a size; the others show once, few, many or a class for expanded clones.

TRBJ1-1	TRBV2	NA	ASSQEMNTEAF
TRBJ1-2	TRBV5-1	NA	ASSQGASGYGYT
TRBJ1-2	TRBV5-6	NA	ASSPASFYGYT
TRBJ2-2	TRBV7-2	NA	ASSSGQGTGELF
TRBJ2-1	TRBV7-2	NA	ASSLSGNEQF
TRBJ2-5	TRBV25-1	NA	ASTKAVGYQETQY
TRBJ1-1	TRBV18	NA	ASSPTQGVGVDTEAF
TRBJ2-1	TRBV4-3	NA	ASSNNRDNEQF
TRBJ2-7	TRBV15	once	ATSSLGGRGYEQY
TRBJ2-7	TRBV13	NA	ASSPRTSVFVGTHEQY
TRBJ1-3	TRBV25-1	NA	ASIPPGSLGAGNTIY
TRBJ1-3	TRBV6-5	few	ASTANSGNTIY
TRBJ2-7	TRBV4-3	NA	ASSQEKRGFYEQY
TRBJ1-2	TRBV5-1	NA	ASSTTPTGRLGYT
TRBJ1-2	TRBV29-1	NA	SVGRDGGYT
TRBJ1-1	TRBV5-4	NA	ASRDRALMNTEAF
TRBJ1-2	TRBV5-4	NA	ASSLGAPDYGYT
TRBJ2-7	TRBV7-9	NA	ASSLMGGAGEQY
TRBJ2-6	TRBV11-2	NA	ASSFRGAGANVLT
TRBJ2-2	TRBV2	NA	ASLRDGNTGELF
TRBJ2-4	TRBV7-2	NA	ASSPRDLAKNIQY
TRBJ2-2	TRBV7-3	NA	ASSLNRRGAGELF